The 19 T cell receptor beta chains in this list originate from one sample, sequenced in a study of T-cell reconstitution after alpha-beta-depleted transplantation in children. Unique molecular identifiers were used in preparing the TCRbeta library. TCRdb itself ran the PCR reads through MiXCR, one entry per CDR3 protein. Among a few hundred thousand distinct CDR3 sequences, about 16% were seen once, and the ten largest hold about 32%. Sequences were derived from PBMCs, mostly from graft donor cells, sampled 360 days after TCRalphabeta/CD19-depleted stem cell transplant. The receptor set was obtained from a boy less than two years old who had a stem cell transplant for Wiskott-Aldrich syndrome, so the T cells may come from the graft donor.

This clonotype was counted only a few times. The rearrangement joins TRBV7-6 to TRBJ2-3; D is perhaps TRBD2 (5 bases). This CDR3 spans 16 amino acids. Germline assignment: CDR1 SGHVS and CDR2 FNYEAQ. Trimming removed 5 bases at V and 2 bases at J, with 17 bases between. The CDR3 sequence is CASSPLGGFDTDTQYF. Here the CDR3 DNA reads TGTGCCAGCAGCCCCCTCGGCGGGTTCGACACAGATACGCAGTATTTT.

Notes on this clonotype: A junction boundary mismatches the germline segment, possibly from a read error. V is TRBV28 and J is TRBJ2-2, with D perhaps TRBD2 (5 bases). Germline values: CDR1 MDHEN, CDR2 SYDVKM. The CDR3 consists of 14 residues. CDR3 DNA: TGTGCCAGCGGTTTATTGAGGGAAGCCGGGGAGCTGTTTTTT. Translating gives CASGLLREAGELFF.

The chain couples TRBV7-6 to TRBJ2-7; 12 nucleotides line up with TRBD2. Germline trimming cut 4 bases from V and 3 bases from J; bases unmatched to any gene: 4. CDR1 and CDR2 from the germline V gene are SGHVS and FNYEAQ. The CDR3 is made up of 15 amino acids. DNA for the CDR3: TGTGCCAGCAGCTCACGACTAGCGGGGGACTACGAGCAGTACTTC. Residues: CASSSRLAGDYEQYF.

The rearrangement uses TRBV18 and TRBJ2-3; TRBD2 aligns across 9 bases. This CDR3 spans 18 amino acids. In germline, CDR1 is KGHSH, CDR2 LQKENI. Losses at the gene ends were 4 bases for V and 1 base for J; bases not matched to a gene: 12. In DNA form, the CDR3 reads TGTGCCAGCTCACTTCTGTTAGCGGGAGTGAGGGGCACAGATACGCAGTATTTT. Its translation is CASSLLLAGVRGTDTQYF. The variable domain in full, completed from reference TRBV18 and TRBJ2-3, reads NAGVMQNPRHLVRRRGQEARLRCSPMKGHSHVYWYRQLPEEGLKFMVYLQKENIIDESGMPKERFSAEFPKEGPSILRIQQVVRGDSAAYFCASSLLLAGVRGTDTQYFGPGTRLTVL.

This clonotype appeared a few times. The chain is built from TRBV7-2 and TRBJ2-5; D perhaps matches TRBD1 (5 bases). V was clipped by 5 bases and J by 7 bases, with 14 bases between them. The germline V gene encodes CDR1 SGHTA and CDR2 FQGNSA. This CDR3 has 13 amino acids. In nucleotides, the CDR3 is TGTGCCAGCAGCCCTCCTGGCACAGGGACCCAGTACTTC. It is translated as CASSPPGTGTQYF.

This clonotype turned up a few times. The chain couples TRBV4-2 to TRBJ1-1; no clear D gene. The germline V gene has CDR1 LGHNA and CDR2 YNFKEQ. This CDR3 contains 14 residues. Trimming stripped 1 base from V and 1 base from J, with 7 bases between. The CDR3 is CASSQASWNTEAFF. CDR3 nucleotide sequence: TGTGCCAGCAGCCAAGCGTCCTGGAACACTGAAGCTTTCTTT.

The chain couples TRBV9 to TRBJ2-7; no definite D call. The CDR3 has 16 amino acids. Germline CDR1 SGDLS, CDR2 YYNGEE. Trimming took 0 bases from V and 2 from J, leaving 15 bases between them. The CDR3: CASSVEPLGRAYEQYF. CDR3 bases: TGTGCCAGCAGCGTAGAACCCCTAGGGCGCGCCTACGAGCAGTACTTC.

This clonotype was found a few times. The CDR3, as DNA: TGTGCCAGCAGTTCGGTAGCGGGAAGGTCTACAGAGCAGTACTTC. Amino acids: CASSSVAGRSTEQYF. V gene TRBV12-3 or TRBV12-4 combines with J gene TRBJ2-7; 8 nucleotides align to TRBD2. V lost 4 bases, J lost 7 bases, and 12 bases stayed unmatched. The CDR3 has 15 amino acids.

V usage is TRBV10-2 and J usage is TRBJ2-1, with D perhaps matching TRBD2 (6 bases). V was shortened by 4 bases and J by 12 bases, with 13 bases between the two germline ends. CDR3 length equals 12 residues. Looked up from germline, CDR1 is WSHSY and CDR2 is SAAADI. The CDR3 protein is CASSVGRDSQFF. DNA of the CDR3: TGCGCCAGCAGTGTGGGGCGGGACTCGCAGTTCTTC.

The chain carries TRBV9 and TRBJ2-3, with D hard to call. Germline-derived CDR1 and CDR2 are SGDLS and YYNGEE. The CDR3 is 16 residues long. V shed 7 bases and J shed 4 bases, with 22 bases lying between them. CDR3 nucleotide sequence: TGTGCCAGCGGCTGGGCTTCTCAAACTTCACCAGATACGCAGTATTTT. Translated, it gives CASGWASQTSPDTQYF. Combining the CDR3 with reference TRBV9 and TRBJ2-3 gives the whole variable domain DSGVTQTPKHLITATGQRVTLRCSPRSGDLSVYWYQQSLDQGLQFLIQYYNGEERAKGNILERFSAQQFPDLHSELNLSSLELGDSALYFCASGWASQTSPDTQYFGPGTRLTVL.

V usage is TRBV6-2 or TRBV6-3 and J usage is TRBJ2-7; 9 bases match TRBD2. Germline V lookup: CDR1 MNHEY, CDR2 SVGEGT. The CDR3 loop spans 13 amino acids. Unmatched junction bases numbered 3, after V lost 4 bases and J lost 5 bases. CDR3 nucleotide sequence: TGTGCCAGCAGTTTAGCGGGAGCCAACGAGCAGTACTTC. Its protein is CASSLAGANEQYF.

This clonotype turned up a few times. The V call is TRBV3-1, the J call TRBJ2-1; D gene unclear. Germline CDR1 and CDR2: LGHDT and YNNKEL (reference sequence). V gave up 3 bases and J gave up 6 bases, with 9 bases separating them. The CDR3 sequence is 13 residues long. Here the CDR3 DNA reads TGTGCCAGCAGCCAGGGGTGGGCCAATGAGCAGTTCTTC. This gives the protein CASSQGWANEQFF.

The chain uses TRBV7-9 and TRBJ2-1; tentatively, D is TRBD1 (5 bases). Between the trimmed V and J ends, which lost 5 bases and 3 bases, there was a span of 14 bases. CDR1 and CDR2 from the germline V gene are SEHNR and FQNEAQ (reference sequence). This CDR3 is 15 amino acids long. Here the CDR3 DNA reads TGTGCCAGCAGCCCCACCCCAGGGAACTACAATGAGCAGTTCTTC. Protein sequence: CASSPTPGNYNEQFF.

The table lists this clonotype with a few counts. The gene calls are TRBV3-1 and TRBJ1-2, with D tentatively TRBD1 (5 bases). This CDR3 contains 15 residues. The V end was cut by 1 base, the J end by 1 base, with 10 bases between. CDR1 is LGHDT, CDR2 YNNKEL, per germline (reference sequence). The CDR3 protein is CASSQGAGYNYGYTF. DNA for the CDR3: TGTGCCAGCAGCCAAGGGGCAGGGTATAACTATGGCTACACCTTC.

The chain recombines TRBV30 with TRBJ2-5; D gene unclear. V lost 1 base to trimming and J lost 5 bases, with 14 bases between them. The CDR3 is 14 amino acids. Germline values: CDR1 GTSNPN, CDR2 SVGIG (reference sequence). The CDR3 here is CAWSEVELGETQYF. In DNA form, the CDR3 reads TGTGCCTGGAGTGAAGTGGAGTTGGGGGAGACCCAGTACTTC.

This clonotype was counted between two and nine times. The chain employs TRBV11-2 and TRBJ2-3, with a weak D call TRBD1 (5 bases). Germline CDR1 is SGHAT and CDR2 is FQNNGV. Trimming removed 4 bases at V and 1 base at J, with 15 bases between. There are 16 residues in the CDR3. CDR3 loop: CASSSRQIPGTDTQYF. In DNA form, the CDR3 reads TGTGCCAGCAGCTCAAGACAGATCCCTGGCACAGATACGCAGTATTTT.

This chain joins TRBV3-1 and TRBJ1-1; unclear D gene. CDR1 and CDR2 from the germline V gene are LGHDT and YNNKEL (reference sequence). The CDR3 sequence is 14 residues long. Trimming removed 1 base from V and 4 bases from J, with 10 bases in between. This CDR3 is CASSQGVGGTEAFF. CDR3 DNA sequence: TGTGCCAGCAGCCAAGGGGTGGGCGGCACTGAAGCTTTCTTT.

Only a few counts were recorded for this clonotype. J is TRBJ2-7 and V is TRBV7-2; D possibly uses TRBD1 or TRBD2 (5 bases each). The CDR3 loop spans 13 amino acids. V shed 3 bases and J shed 4 bases, with 10 bases lying between them. Germline V lookup: CDR1 SGHTA, CDR2 FQGNSA. CDR3 bases: TGTGCCAGCAGCTTGATCGGGGCTTACGAGCAGTACTTC. It translates to CASSLIGAYEQYF.

This clonotype was counted between two and nine times. The chain recombines TRBV20-1 with TRBJ1-1; D is ambiguous. V gave up 2 bases and J gave up 0 bases, with 7 bases separating them. This CDR3 spans 13 amino acids. Germline CDR1 is DFQATT and CDR2 is SNEGSKA (reference sequence). Here the CDR3 reads CSARHSLNTEAFF. CDR3 nucleotides: TGCAGTGCTAGACACAGTTTGAACACTGAAGCTTTCTTT.